The 5 T cell receptor beta chains given below trace back to one sample, sequenced in a study of blood T cells in healthy people across ages. Primers used in a second PCR of about 7 to 12 cycles were a sample-barcoded 5' primer and a J-beta primer mix. TCRdb re-called the 5' RACE reads through MiXCR, storing one row per CDR3 protein. The sample lists 590,000 or so distinct CDR3 sequences, approximately 30% seen once, with less than 20% in the top ten. The sequenced sample consisted of blood. The receptors were sampled from a woman older than 75 in good health.

This clonotype has a count of ten or more. The J gene is TRBJ2-4, the V gene TRBV20-1, with 9 positions matching TRBD1. V dropped 3 bases and J dropped 8; count of bases not matched to a gene: 8. CDR3 size: 14 residues. Germline-derived CDR1 and CDR2 are DFQATT and SNEGSKA (reference sequence). The CDR3 coding sequence is TGCAGTGCTAGGGGAGGGACAGGGATGGACATTCAGTACTTC. Its protein product is CSARGGTGMDIQYF.

This clonotype has at least ten counts. This chain connects TRBV15 to TRBJ2-7; 11 nucleotides line up with TRBD1. The CDR3 runs to 16 residues. Germline V CDR1 and CDR2: LNHNV, YYDKDF (reference sequence). The trim removed 4 bases at V and 4 bases at J, leaving 9 bases unmatched. CDR3 loop: CATSNLGQGERYEQYF. CDR3 DNA sequence: TGTGCCACCAGCAACCTGGGACAGGGGGAAAGGTACGAGCAGTACTTC.

This clonotype was recorded many times. The chain has TRBV20-1 and TRBJ2-2; D remains ambiguous. The CDR3 runs to 15 residues. Per the germline V gene, CDR1 is DFQATT and CDR2 is SNEGSKA (reference sequence). Trimming cost V 7 bases and J 4 bases, with 19 bases left between them. The CDR3 here is CSVPHRSGITGELFF. CDR3 DNA sequence: TGCAGTGTTCCGCATAGGTCCGGTATCACCGGGGAGCTGTTTTTT.

This clonotype was detected ten times or more. The CDR3 here is CSALGQKQYF. The CDR3 DNA sequence: TGCAGTGCCCTAGGGCAGAAGCAGTACTTC. The chain employs TRBV20-1 and TRBJ2-7; D remains unclear. V was cut by 6 bases and J by 8 bases, with 11 bases left in between. The CDR3 has 10 residues. Germline assignment: CDR1 DFQATT and CDR2 SNEGSKA (reference sequence).

A word on this clonotype: A clone one base away is much larger, so this may be a read error. The chain carries TRBV5-1 and TRBJ2-1; 14 bases match TRBD2. CDR1 and CDR2 (germline): SGHRS, YFSETQ. The CDR3 consists of 20 residues. V dropped 4 bases and J dropped 4; count of bases not matched to a gene: 16. This chain's CDR3 is CASSQGLAGANKQIYNEQFF. CDR3 coding DNA: TGCGCCAGCAGCCAGGGACTAGCGGGGGCCAACAAACAAATATACAATGAGCAGTTCTTC.